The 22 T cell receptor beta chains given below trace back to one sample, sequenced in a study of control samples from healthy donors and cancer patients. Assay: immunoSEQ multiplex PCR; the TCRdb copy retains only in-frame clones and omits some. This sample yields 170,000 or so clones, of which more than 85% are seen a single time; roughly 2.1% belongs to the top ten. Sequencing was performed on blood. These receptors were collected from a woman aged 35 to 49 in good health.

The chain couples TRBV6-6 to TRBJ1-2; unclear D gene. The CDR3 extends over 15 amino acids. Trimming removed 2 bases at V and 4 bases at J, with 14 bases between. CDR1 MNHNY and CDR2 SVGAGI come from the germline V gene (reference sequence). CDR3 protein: CASSYEAPSGYGYTF. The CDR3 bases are TGTGCCAGCAGTTACGAGGCCCCCTCTGGCTATGGCTACACCTTC.

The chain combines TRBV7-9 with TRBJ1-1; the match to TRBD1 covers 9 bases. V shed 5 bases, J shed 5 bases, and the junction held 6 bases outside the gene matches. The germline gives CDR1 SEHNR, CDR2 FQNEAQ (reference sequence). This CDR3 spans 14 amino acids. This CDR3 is CASSPTGGMTEAFF. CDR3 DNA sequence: TGTGCCAGCAGCCCCACAGGGGGCATGACTGAAGCTTTCTTT. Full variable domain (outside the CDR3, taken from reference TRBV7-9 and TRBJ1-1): DTGVSQNPRHKITKRGQNVTFRCDPISEHNRLYWYRQTLGQGPEFLTYFQNEAQLEKSRLLSDRFSAERPKGSFSTLEIQRTEQGDSAMYLCASSPTGGMTEAFFGQGTRLTVV.

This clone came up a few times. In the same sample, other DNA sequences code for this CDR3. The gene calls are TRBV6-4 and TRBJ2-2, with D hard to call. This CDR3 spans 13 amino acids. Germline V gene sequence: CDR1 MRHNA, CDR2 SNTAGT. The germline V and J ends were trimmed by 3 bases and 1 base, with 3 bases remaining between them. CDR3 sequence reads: CASSEGNTGELFF. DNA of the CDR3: TGTGCCAGCAGTGAGGGGAACACCGGGGAGCTGTTTTTT.

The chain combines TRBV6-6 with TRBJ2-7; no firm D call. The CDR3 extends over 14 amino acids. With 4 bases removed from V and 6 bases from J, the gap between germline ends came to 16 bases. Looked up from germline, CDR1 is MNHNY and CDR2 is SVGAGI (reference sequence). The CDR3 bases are TGTGCCAGCAGTTCGTCGGTAGGGTTGGCCGAGCAGTACTTC. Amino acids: CASSSSVGLAEQYF.

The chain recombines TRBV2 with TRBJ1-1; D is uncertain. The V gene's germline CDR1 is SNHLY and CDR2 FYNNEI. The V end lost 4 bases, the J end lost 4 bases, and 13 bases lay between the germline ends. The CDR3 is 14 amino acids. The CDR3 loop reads CASSGLTGFTEAFF. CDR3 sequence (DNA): TGTGCCAGCAGTGGTCTTACGGGGTTCACTGAAGCTTTCTTT.

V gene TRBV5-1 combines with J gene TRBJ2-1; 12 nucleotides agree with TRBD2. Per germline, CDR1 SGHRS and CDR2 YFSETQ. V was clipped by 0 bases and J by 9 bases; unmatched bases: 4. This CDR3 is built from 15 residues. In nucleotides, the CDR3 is TGCGCCAGCAGCTTGGCCGAGGGACTAGCGGGTGAGCAGTTCTTC. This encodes CASSLAEGLAGEQFF.

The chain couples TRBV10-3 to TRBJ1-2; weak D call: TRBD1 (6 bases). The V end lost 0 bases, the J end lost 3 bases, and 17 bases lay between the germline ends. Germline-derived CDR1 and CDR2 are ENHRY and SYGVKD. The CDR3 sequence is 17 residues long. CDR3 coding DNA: TGTGCCATCAGTGAGTCTTGGGGGACAAGCAGGGACTATGGCTACACCTTC. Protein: CAISESWGTSRDYGYTF.

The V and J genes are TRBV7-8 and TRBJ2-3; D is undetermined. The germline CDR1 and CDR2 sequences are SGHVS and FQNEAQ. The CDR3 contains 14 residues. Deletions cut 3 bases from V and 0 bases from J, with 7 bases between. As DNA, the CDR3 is TGTGCCAGCAGCTTGGGGTTTAGCACAGATACGCAGTATTTT. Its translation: CASSLGFSTDTQYF. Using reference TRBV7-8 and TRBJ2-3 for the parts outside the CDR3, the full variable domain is GAGVSQSPRYKVAKRGQDVALRCDPISGHVSLFWYQQALGQGPEFLTYFQNEAQLDKSGLPSDRFFAERPEGSVSTLKIQRTQQEDSAVYLCASSLGFSTDTQYFGPGTRLTVL.

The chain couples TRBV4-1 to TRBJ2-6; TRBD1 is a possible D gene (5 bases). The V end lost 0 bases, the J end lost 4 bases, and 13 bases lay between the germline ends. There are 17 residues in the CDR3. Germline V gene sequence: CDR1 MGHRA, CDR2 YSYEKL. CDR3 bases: TGCGCCAGCAGCCAAGATGATCAGGGCGCCGGGGCCAACGTCCTGACTTTC. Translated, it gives CASSQDDQGAGANVLTF.

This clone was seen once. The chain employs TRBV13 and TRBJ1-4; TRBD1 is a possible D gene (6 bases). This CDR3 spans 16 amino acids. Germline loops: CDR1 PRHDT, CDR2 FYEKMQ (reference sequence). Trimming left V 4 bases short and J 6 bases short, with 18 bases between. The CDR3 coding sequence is TGTGCCAGCAGCTCACGCGCGGGACATTGGGATGAAAAACTGTTTTTT. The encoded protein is CASSSRAGHWDEKLFF.

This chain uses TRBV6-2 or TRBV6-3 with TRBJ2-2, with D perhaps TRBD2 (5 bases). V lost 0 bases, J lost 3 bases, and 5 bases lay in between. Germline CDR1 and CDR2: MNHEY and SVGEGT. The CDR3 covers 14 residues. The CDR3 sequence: CASSYSSDTGELFF. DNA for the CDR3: TGTGCCAGCAGTTACTCTAGCGACACCGGGGAGCTGTTTTTT.

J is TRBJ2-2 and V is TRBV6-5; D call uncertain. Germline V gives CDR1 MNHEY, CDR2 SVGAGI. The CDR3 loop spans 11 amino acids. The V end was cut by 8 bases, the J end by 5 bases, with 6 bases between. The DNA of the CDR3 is TGTGCCAGCTCGCGGACCGGGGAGCTGTTTTTT. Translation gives CASSRTGELFF.

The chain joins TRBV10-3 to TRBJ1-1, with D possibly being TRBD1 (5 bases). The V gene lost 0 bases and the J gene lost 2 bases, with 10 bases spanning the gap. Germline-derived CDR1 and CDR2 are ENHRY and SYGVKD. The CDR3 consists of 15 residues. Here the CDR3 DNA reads TGTGCCATCAGTGAGTCTGGGGCCGCTAACACTGAAGCTTTCTTT. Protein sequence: CAISESGAANTEAFF.

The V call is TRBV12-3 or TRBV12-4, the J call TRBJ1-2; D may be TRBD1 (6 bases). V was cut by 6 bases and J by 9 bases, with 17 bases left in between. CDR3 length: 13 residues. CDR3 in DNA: TGTGCCAGCAGCGCAGGACAGACCGCGAGCTACACCTTC. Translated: CASSAGQTASYTF.

CDR3 protein: CAITPNGEYGYTF. The CDR3 DNA follows: TGTGCCATCACCCCTAACGGGGAGTATGGCTACACCTTC. J is TRBJ1-2 and V is TRBV10-3, with D uncertain. V was cut by 7 bases and J by 5 bases, with 14 bases left in between. CDR1 and CDR2 from the germline V gene are ENHRY and SYGVKD. The CDR3 has 13 amino acids.

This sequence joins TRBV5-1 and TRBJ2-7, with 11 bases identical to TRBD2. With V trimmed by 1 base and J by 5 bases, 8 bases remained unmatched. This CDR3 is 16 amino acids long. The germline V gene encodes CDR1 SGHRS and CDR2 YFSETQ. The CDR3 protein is CASSLSSGGSVNEQYF. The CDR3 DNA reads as TGCGCCAGCAGCTTGTCTAGCGGGGGGTCGGTGAACGAGCAGTACTTC.

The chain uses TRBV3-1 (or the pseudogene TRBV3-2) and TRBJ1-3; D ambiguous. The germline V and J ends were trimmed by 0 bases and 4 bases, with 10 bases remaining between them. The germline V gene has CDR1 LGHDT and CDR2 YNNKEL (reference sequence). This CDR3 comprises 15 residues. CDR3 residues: CASSQDNSRGNTIYF. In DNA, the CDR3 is TGTGCCAGCAGCCAAGACAACAGCCGAGGAAACACCATATATTTT.

CDR3 in amino acids: CASSLVGPETQYF. Written as DNA, the CDR3 is TGCGCCAGCAGCTTGGTGGGCCCAGAGACCCAGTACTTC. This chain connects TRBV5-1 to TRBJ2-5; D remains unclear. Per the germline V gene, CDR1 is SGHRS and CDR2 is YFSETQ. V lost 0 bases and J 4 bases, leaving 7 bases between the germline ends. This CDR3 has 13 amino acids. The whole variable domain, filled in from reference TRBV5-1 and TRBJ2-5, reads KAGVTQTPRYLIKTRGQQVTLSCSPISGHRSVSWYQQTPGQGLQFLFEYFSETQRNKGNFPGRFSGRQFSNSRSEMNVSTLELGDSALYLCASSLVGPETQYFGPGTRLLVL.

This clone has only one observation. CDR3 nucleotide sequence: TGTGCCAGCAGCTTGGGGGCCGCCCCCCGGGCTGAAGCTTTCTTT. Its protein is CASSLGAAPRAEAFF. V usage is TRBV5-4 and J usage is TRBJ1-1; D is undetermined. The CDR3 is 15 amino acids. The V gene's germline CDR1 is SGHNT and CDR2 YYREEE (reference sequence). Trimming shortened V by 0 bases and J by 6 bases, and 15 bases separated the two germline ends.

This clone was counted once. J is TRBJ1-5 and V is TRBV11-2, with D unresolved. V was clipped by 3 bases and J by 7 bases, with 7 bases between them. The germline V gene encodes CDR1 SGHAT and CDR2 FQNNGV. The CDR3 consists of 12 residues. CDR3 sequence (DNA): TGTGCCAGCAGCTTTGCAGGCCAGCCCCAGCATTTT. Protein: CASSFAGQPQHF.

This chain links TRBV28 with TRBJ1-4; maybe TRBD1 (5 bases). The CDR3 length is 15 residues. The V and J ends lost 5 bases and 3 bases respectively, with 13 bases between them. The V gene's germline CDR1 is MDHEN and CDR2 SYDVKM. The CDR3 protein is CASSVPGAPNEKLFF. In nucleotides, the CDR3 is TGTGCCAGCAGTGTCCCCGGGGCGCCTAATGAAAAACTGTTTTTT.

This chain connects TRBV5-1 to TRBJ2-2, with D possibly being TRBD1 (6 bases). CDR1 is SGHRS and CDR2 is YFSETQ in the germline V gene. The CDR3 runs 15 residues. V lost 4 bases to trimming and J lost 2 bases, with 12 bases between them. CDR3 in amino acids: CASSTTGPNTGELFF. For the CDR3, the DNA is TGCGCCAGCAGCACTACAGGGCCCAACACCGGGGAGCTGTTTTTT.